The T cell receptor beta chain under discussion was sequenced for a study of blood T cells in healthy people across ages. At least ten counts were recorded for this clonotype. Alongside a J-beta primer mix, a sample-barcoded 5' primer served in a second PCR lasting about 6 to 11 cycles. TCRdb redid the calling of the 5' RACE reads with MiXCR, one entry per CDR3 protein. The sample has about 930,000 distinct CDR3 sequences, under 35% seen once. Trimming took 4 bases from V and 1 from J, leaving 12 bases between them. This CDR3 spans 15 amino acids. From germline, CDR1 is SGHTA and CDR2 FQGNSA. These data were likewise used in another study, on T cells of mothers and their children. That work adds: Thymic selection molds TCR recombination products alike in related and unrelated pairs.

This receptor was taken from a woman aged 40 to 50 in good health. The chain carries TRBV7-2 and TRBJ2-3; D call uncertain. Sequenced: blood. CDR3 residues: CASSSFEGGTDTQYF. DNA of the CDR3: TGTGCCAGCAGCTCCTTTGAAGGTGGCACAGATACGCAGTATTTT. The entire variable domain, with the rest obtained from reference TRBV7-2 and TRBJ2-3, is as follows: GAGVSQSPSNKVTEKGKDVELRCDPISGHTALYWYRQSLGQGLEFLIYFQGNSAPDKSGLPSDRFSAERTGGSVSTLTIQRTQQEDSAVYLCASSSFEGGTDTQYFGPGTRLTVL.